A selection of T cell receptor beta chains follows, all from one sample in a study of blood T cells in healthy people across ages. TCRdb ran MiXCR on the 5' RACE reads and lists one entry per CDR3 protein. The sample lists about 780,000 distinct CDR3 sequences, 46% occurring once. The sequenced material came from blood. The receptor source for this set is a man older than 75 in good health. Both conserved end residues are part of each CDR3. Fields, in order: V gene, clone size, D gene, J gene, CDR3 protein, CDR3 DNA. A D gene is named only where the DNA matches it firmly. Clone size is not always given. Where it is, it says once, few, many or a class for expanded clones.

v_call: TRBV20-1; clone_size: many; d_call: NA; j_call: TRBJ2-3; cdr3_aa: CSASPGDSTDTQYF; cdr3_nt: TGCAGTGCTAGTCCAGGGGACAGCACAGATACGCAGTATTTT
v_call: TRBV28; clone_size: NA; d_call: NA; j_call: TRBJ2-7; cdr3_aa: CATLEPSSSYEQYF; cdr3_nt: TGTGCCACTCTAGAGCCCAGCAGCTCCTACGAGCAGTACTTC
v_call: TRBV9; clone_size: NA; d_call: NA; j_call: TRBJ1-1; cdr3_aa: CASSVEQGNTEAFF; cdr3_nt: TGTGCCAGCAGCGTAGAGCAGGGGAACACTGAAGCTTTCTTT
v_call: TRBV6-4; clone_size: NA; d_call: NA; j_call: TRBJ2-4; cdr3_aa: CASSDSNLGEQYF; cdr3_nt: TGTGCCAGCAGTGACTCGAATCTTGGTGAGCAGTACTTC
v_call: TRBV6-5; clone_size: NA; d_call: NA; j_call: TRBJ1-1; cdr3_aa: CASSYEQNTEAFF; cdr3_nt: TGTGCCAGCAGTTATGAGCAGAACACTGAAGCTTTCTTT
v_call: TRBV2; clone_size: few; d_call: NA; j_call: TRBJ1-6; cdr3_aa: CASSVETQSSYNSPLHF; cdr3_nt: TGTGCCAGCAGTGTAGAAACCCAAAGCTCCTATAATTCACCCCTCCACTTT
v_call: TRBV30; clone_size: NA; d_call: TRBD1; j_call: TRBJ2-7; cdr3_aa: CAWATGISSYEQYF; cdr3_nt: TGTGCCTGGGCGACAGGGATAAGCTCCTACGAGCAGTACTTC
v_call: TRBV7-9; clone_size: NA; d_call: TRBD1; j_call: TRBJ2-6; cdr3_aa: CASSQTTGIGANVLTF; cdr3_nt: TGTGCCAGCAGCCAGACGACAGGGATCGGGGCCAACGTCCTGACTTTC
v_call: TRBV12-3/TRBV12-4; clone_size: NA; d_call: NA; j_call: TRBJ2-3; cdr3_aa: CASSFWVKFSVSRDTQYF; cdr3_nt: TGTGCCAGCAGTTTTTGGGTTAAGTTCTCGGTGTCGCGAGATACGCAGTATTTT
v_call: TRBV27; clone_size: NA; d_call: NA; j_call: TRBJ2-7; cdr3_aa: CASSLSGPSYNEQYF; cdr3_nt: TGTGCCAGCAGTTTATCTGGGCCCTCCTACAATGAGCAGTACTTC
v_call: TRBV2; clone_size: NA; d_call: TRBD1; j_call: TRBJ1-2; cdr3_aa: CASSSGQGASGYTF; cdr3_nt: TGTGCCAGCAGTTCGGGACAGGGGGCGAGTGGCTACACCTTC
v_call: TRBV19; clone_size: NA; d_call: NA; j_call: TRBJ1-2; cdr3_aa: CASSIGGDGNYGYTF; cdr3_nt: TGTGCCAGTAGTATCGGCGGTGACGGGAACTATGGCTACACCTTC
v_call: TRBV6-5; clone_size: NA; d_call: TRBD1; j_call: TRBJ2-7; cdr3_aa: CASSERTGFYEQYF; cdr3_nt: TGTGCCAGCAGTGAACGGACAGGATTCTACGAGCAGTACTTC
v_call: TRBV7-2; clone_size: NA; d_call: NA; j_call: TRBJ2-1; cdr3_aa: CASSFLAPYNEQFF; cdr3_nt: TGTGCCAGCAGCTTCCTAGCGCCCTACAATGAGCAGTTCTTC
v_call: TRBV20-1; clone_size: NA; d_call: TRBD1; j_call: TRBJ1-3; cdr3_aa: CSAGTGGWTGNTIYF; cdr3_nt: TGCAGTGCCGGGACAGGGGGCTGGACTGGAAACACCATATATTTT
v_call: TRBV27; clone_size: few; d_call: NA; j_call: TRBJ1-2; cdr3_aa: CARDDSYTF; cdr3_nt: TGTGCCAGGGATGACAGTTACACCTTC
v_call: TRBV20-1; clone_size: NA; d_call: NA; j_call: TRBJ2-7; cdr3_aa: CSAVVAGRNNEQYF; cdr3_nt: TGCAGTGCCGTAGTAGCCGGCAGAAACAATGAGCAGTACTTC
v_call: TRBV18; clone_size: NA; d_call: NA; j_call: TRBJ1-1; cdr3_aa: CASSLVIGNGGTEAFF; cdr3_nt: TGTGCCAGCTCTCTAGTCATTGGAAACGGTGGCACTGAAGCTTTCTTT
v_call: TRBV12-3/TRBV12-4; clone_size: NA; d_call: NA; j_call: TRBJ2-7; cdr3_aa: CASRGVAIEQYF; cdr3_nt: TGTGCCAGCAGAGGGGTCGCCATCGAGCAGTACTTC
v_call: TRBV18; clone_size: NA; d_call: NA; j_call: TRBJ2-2; cdr3_aa: CASSPAGRNTGELFF; cdr3_nt: TGTGCCAGCTCACCTGCGGGTAGGAACACCGGGGAGCTGTTTTTT
v_call: TRBV12-3/TRBV12-4; clone_size: few; d_call: TRBD1; j_call: TRBJ1-2; cdr3_aa: CASSLRDRIEDYGYTF; cdr3_nt: TGTGCCAGCAGCCTACGGGACAGAATAGAGGACTATGGCTACACCTTC
v_call: TRBV6-1; clone_size: NA; d_call: NA; j_call: TRBJ2-7; cdr3_aa: CASSEKKAPENEQYF; cdr3_nt: TGTGCCAGCAGTGAGAAGAAGGCTCCCGAAAACGAGCAGTACTTC
v_call: TRBV28; clone_size: NA; d_call: TRBD2; j_call: TRBJ2-7; cdr3_aa: CASSFPLASPEQYF; cdr3_nt: TGTGCCAGCAGTTTCCCACTAGCGTCCCCCGAGCAGTACTTC
v_call: TRBV7-9; clone_size: many; d_call: TRBD1; j_call: TRBJ1-6; cdr3_aa: CASSFADWTGSRSPLHF; cdr3_nt: TGTGCCAGCAGTTTCGCTGACTGGACAGGGAGTCGTTCACCCCTCCACTTT
v_call: TRBV29-1; clone_size: NA; d_call: TRBD2; j_call: TRBJ2-5; cdr3_aa: CSVEVASGSKETQYF; cdr3_nt: TGCAGCGTTGAGGTCGCTAGCGGGAGTAAAGAGACCCAGTACTTC
v_call: TRBV7-6; clone_size: once; d_call: TRBD2; j_call: TRBJ2-3; cdr3_aa: CASSRRTSGRGADTQYF; cdr3_nt: TGTGCCAGCAGCAGACGGACTAGCGGGAGGGGGGCAGATACGCAGTATTTT
v_call: TRBV20-1; clone_size: NA; d_call: TRBD1; j_call: TRBJ2-1; cdr3_aa: CSGTGDGNEQFF; cdr3_nt: TGCAGCGGTACAGGGGATGGCAATGAGCAGTTCTTC